The entry below gives a single TCR beta chain sequence along with its context. This sample stems from a study of blood T cell repertoires in COVID-19. Clones were sequenced by immunoSEQ multiplex PCR, and TCRdb holds only the in-frame ones, with some missing. Among hundreds of thousands of clones listed, roughly four fifths were seen once. This sequence was found in a man aged 25-45 years with acute COVID-19. The sequenced sample was PBMCs or T cells enriched from blood (not recorded which).

The CDR3 spells CASSLEGTQDTQYF. Here the CDR3 DNA reads TGCGCCAGCAGCTTGGAAGGGACACAAGATACGCAGTATTTT. The chain links TRBV5-1 to TRBJ2-3; D is possibly TRBD1 (6 bases). The CDR3 runs 14 residues. V lost 0 bases and J 5 bases, leaving 10 bases between the germline ends. Looked up from germline, CDR1 is SGHRS and CDR2 is YFSETQ.